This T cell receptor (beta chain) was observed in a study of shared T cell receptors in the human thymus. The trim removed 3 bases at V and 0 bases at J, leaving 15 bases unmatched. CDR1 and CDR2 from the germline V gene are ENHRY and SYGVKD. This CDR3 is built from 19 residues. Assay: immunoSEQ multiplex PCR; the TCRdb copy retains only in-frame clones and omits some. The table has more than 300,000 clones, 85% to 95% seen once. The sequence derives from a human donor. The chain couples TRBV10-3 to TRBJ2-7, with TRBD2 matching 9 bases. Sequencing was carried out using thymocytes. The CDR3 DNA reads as TGTGCCATCAGTGAAGGTTTGGGTAGCGGGAGCCCCGTCTCCTACGAGCAGTACTTC. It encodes CAISEGLGSGSPVSYEQYF.